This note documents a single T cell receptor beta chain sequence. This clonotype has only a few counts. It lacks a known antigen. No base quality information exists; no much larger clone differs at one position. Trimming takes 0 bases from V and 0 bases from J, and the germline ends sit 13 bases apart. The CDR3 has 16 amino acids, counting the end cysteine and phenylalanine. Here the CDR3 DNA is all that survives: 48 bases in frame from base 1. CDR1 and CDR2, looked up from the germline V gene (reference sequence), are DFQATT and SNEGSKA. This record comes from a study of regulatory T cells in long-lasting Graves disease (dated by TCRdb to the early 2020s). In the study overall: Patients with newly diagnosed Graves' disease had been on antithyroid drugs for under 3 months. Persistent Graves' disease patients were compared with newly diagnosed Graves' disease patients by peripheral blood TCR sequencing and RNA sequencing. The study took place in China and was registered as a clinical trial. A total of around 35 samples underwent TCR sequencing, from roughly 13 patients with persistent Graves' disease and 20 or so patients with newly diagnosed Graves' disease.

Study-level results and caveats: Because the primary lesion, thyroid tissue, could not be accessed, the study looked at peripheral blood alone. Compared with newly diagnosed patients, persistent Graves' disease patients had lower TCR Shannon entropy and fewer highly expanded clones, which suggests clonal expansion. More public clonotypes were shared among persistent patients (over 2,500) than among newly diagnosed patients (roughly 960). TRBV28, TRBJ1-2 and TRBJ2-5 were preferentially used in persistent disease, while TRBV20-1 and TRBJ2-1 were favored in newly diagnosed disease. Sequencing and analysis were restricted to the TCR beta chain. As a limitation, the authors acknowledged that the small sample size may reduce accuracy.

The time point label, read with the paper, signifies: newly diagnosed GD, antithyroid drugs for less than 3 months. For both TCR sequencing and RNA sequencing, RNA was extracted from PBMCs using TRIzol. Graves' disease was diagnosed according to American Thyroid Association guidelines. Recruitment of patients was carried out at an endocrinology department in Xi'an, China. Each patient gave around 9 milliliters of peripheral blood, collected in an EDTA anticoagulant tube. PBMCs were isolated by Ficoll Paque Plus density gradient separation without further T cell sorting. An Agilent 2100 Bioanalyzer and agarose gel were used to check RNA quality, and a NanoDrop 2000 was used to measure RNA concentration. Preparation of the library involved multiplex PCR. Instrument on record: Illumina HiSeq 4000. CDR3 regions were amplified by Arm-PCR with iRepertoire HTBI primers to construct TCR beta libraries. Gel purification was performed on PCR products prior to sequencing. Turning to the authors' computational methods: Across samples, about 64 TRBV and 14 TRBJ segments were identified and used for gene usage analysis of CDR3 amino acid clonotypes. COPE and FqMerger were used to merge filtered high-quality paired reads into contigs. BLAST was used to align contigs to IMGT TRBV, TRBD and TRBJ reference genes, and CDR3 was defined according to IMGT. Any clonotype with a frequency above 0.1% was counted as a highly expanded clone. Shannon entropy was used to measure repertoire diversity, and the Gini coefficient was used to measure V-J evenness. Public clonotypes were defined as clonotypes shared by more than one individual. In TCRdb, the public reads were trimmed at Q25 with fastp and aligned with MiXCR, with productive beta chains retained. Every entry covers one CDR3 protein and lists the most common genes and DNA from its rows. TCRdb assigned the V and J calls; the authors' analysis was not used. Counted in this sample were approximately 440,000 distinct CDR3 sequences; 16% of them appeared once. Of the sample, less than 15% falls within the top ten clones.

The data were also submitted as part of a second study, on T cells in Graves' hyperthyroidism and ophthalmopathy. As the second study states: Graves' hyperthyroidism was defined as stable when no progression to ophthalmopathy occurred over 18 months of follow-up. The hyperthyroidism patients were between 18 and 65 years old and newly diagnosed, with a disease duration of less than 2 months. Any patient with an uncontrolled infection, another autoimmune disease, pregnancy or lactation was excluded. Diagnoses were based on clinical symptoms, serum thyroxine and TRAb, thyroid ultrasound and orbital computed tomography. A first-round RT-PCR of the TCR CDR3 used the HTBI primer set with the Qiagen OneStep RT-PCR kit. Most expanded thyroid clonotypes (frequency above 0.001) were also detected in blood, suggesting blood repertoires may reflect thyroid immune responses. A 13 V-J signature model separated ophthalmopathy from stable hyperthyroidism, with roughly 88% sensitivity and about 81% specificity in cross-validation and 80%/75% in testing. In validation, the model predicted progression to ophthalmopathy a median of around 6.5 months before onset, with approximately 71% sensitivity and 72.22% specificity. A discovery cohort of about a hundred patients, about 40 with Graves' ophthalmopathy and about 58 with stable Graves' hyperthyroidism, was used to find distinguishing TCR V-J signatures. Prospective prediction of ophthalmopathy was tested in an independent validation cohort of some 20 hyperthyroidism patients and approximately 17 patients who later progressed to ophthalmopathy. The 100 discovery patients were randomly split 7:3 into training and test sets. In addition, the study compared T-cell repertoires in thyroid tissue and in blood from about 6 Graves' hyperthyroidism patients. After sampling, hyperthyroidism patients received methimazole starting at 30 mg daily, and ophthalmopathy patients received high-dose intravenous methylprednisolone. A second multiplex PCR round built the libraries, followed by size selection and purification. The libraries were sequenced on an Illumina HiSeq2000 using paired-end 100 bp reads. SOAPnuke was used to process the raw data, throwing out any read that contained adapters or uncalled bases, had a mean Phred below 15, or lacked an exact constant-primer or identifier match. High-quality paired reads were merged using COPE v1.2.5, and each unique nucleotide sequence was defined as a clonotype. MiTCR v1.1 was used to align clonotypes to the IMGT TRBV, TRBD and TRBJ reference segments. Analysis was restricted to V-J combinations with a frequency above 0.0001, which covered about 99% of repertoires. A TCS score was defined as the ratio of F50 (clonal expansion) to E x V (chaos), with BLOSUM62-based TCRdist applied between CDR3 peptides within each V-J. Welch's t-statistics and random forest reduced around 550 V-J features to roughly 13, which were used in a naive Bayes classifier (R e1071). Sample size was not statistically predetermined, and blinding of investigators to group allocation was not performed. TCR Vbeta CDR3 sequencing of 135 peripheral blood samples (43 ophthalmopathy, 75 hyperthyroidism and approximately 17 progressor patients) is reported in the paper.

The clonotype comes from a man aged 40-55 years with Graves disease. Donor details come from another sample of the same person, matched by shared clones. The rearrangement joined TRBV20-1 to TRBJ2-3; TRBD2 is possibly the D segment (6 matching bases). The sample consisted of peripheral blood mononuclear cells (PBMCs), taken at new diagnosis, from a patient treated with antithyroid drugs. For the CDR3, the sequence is CSARERRATSTDTQYF. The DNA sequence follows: TGCAGTGCTAGAGAACGGAGGGCCACAAGCACAGATACGCAGTATTTT.